This T cell receptor (beta chain) was profiled in a study of naive and memory T cell subsets. The beta constant-region primer was an equimolar mix of two oligonucleotides covering TRBC1 and TRBC2. TCRdb recomputed calls from the UMI-ligation and nested PCR reads with MiXCR, one row per CDR3 protein. The sample records 130,000 to 150,000 distinct CDR3 sequences, approximately 17% being singletons. The clonotype comes from a human donor in good health. The source material was naive CD4+ T cells from blood.

CDR3 in amino acids: CASSGTTSLETQYF. CDR3 in DNA: TGTGCCAGCAGCGGCACTACTAGCTTGGAGACCCAGTACTTC. This chain links TRBV2 with TRBJ2-5; tentatively, D is TRBD2 (6 bases). CDR1 is SNHLY, CDR2 FYNNEI, per germline. Trimming took off 6 bases at V and 5 bases at J, with 16 bases between the two ends. CDR3 length: 14 amino acids.